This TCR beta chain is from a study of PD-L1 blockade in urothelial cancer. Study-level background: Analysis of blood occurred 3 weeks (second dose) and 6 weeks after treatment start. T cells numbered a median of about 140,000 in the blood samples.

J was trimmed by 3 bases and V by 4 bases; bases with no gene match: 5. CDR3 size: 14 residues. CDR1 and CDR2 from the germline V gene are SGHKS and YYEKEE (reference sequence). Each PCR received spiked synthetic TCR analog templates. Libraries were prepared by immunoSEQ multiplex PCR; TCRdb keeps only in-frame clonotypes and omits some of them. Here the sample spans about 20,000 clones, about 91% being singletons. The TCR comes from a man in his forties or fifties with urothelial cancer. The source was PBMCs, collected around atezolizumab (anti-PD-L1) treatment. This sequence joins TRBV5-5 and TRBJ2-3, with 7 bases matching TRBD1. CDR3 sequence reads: CASSRQGQTDTQYF. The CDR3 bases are TGTGCCAGCAGCAGGCAGGGACAGACAGATACGCAGTATTTT. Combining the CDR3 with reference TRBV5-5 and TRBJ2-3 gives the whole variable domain DAGVTQSPTHLIKTRGQQVTLRCSPISGHKSVSWYQQVLGQGPQFIFQYYEKEERGRGNFPDRFSARQFPNYSSELNVNALLLGDSALYLCASSRQGQTDTQYFGPGTRLTVL.